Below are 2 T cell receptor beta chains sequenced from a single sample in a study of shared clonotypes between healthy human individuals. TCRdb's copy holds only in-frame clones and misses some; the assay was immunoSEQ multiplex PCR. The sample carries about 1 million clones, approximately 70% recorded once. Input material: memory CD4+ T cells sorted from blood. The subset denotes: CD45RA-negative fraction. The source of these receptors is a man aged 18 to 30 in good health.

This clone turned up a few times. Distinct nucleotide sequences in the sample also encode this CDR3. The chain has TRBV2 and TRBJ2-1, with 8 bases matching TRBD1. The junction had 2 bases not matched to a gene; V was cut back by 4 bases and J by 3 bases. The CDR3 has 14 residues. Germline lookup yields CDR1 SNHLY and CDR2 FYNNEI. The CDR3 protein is CASSADRGYNEQFF. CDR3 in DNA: TGTGCCAGCAGTGCCGACAGGGGCTACAATGAGCAGTTCTTC.

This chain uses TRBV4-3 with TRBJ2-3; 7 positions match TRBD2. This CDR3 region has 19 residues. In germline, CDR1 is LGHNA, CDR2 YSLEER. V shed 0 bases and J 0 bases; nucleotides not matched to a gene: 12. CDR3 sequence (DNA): TGCGCCAGCAGCCAAGATTGGGGTCGACTAGCAGCTAGCACAGATACGCAGTATTTT. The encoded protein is CASSQDWGRLAASTDTQYF.